These T cell receptor beta chains were read from a single sample in a study of a mutant IDH1 vaccine in newly diagnosed glioma. Using immunoSEQ multiplex PCR, the repertoire was profiled, and TCRdb retains in-frame clones only, with some absent. The profile covers about 36,000 clones, with around 81% appearing a single time and 12% taken by the ten largest. The antigens these receptors bind are not known. The material was PBMCs, obtained from a glioma patient whose treatment included an IDH1 peptide vaccine. These receptors all come from a man aged 45-65 years with glioma. CDR3s include the opening cysteine and the closing phenylalanine or tryptophan. Fields, in order: D gene, V gene, J gene, CDR3 DNA, CDR3 protein. D genes are given only for firm matches.

d_call: TRBD1
v_call: TRBV7-2
j_call: TRBJ2-7
cdr3_nt: TGTGCCAGCAGCATCGGACAGGAAGTGCAGTACTTC
cdr3_aa: CASSIGQEVQYF

d_call: NA
v_call: TRBV18
j_call: TRBJ1-1
cdr3_nt: TGTGCCAGCTCACCACGATCGGCAGGCTTGAACACTGAAGCTTTCTTT
cdr3_aa: CASSPRSAGLNTEAFF

d_call: NA
v_call: TRBV10-3
j_call: TRBJ2-6
cdr3_nt: TGTGCCATATTACAGGGTTCGACCAACGTCCTGACTTTC
cdr3_aa: CAILQGSTNVLTF

d_call: TRBD1
v_call: TRBV7-6
j_call: TRBJ2-2
cdr3_nt: TGTGCCAGCAGCTCCCTAGGGGGCCCCACCGGGGAGCTGTTTTTT
cdr3_aa: CASSSLGGPTGELFF

d_call: NA
v_call: TRBV30
j_call: TRBJ1-5
cdr3_nt: TGTGCCTGGAGTGGAGGCTCCGGGGCGCGGCATTTT
cdr3_aa: CAWSGGSGARHF

d_call: NA
v_call: TRBV7-9
j_call: TRBJ2-7
cdr3_nt: TGTGCCAGCAGCTTAGGTTGGGGGCTGGGTGAGCAGTACTTC
cdr3_aa: CASSLGWGLGEQYF

d_call: NA
v_call: TRBV7-9
j_call: TRBJ2-7
cdr3_nt: TGTGCCAGCAGCACTAGAGAGGCTTACGAGCAGTACTTC
cdr3_aa: CASSTREAYEQYF

d_call: TRBD1
v_call: TRBV27
j_call: TRBJ1-6
cdr3_nt: TGTGCCAGCAGTTTACAGGGGGCGAATTCACCCCTCCACTTT
cdr3_aa: CASSLQGANSPLHF

d_call: TRBD1
v_call: TRBV7-9
j_call: TRBJ2-7
cdr3_nt: TGTGCCAGCAGCCCCCGGGACAGGGGGGAGAGTGGCGAGCAGTACTTC
cdr3_aa: CASSPRDRGESGEQYF

d_call: TRBD1
v_call: TRBV6-1
j_call: TRBJ1-2
cdr3_nt: TGTGCCAGCAACCCGGGACAGGCTTCTAACTATGGCTACACCTTC
cdr3_aa: CASNPGQASNYGYTF